One and the same sample provided the 31 T cell receptor beta chains below, sequenced in a study of T cells in Graves' hyperthyroidism and ophthalmopathy (dated by TCRdb to between 2018 and 2020). Library preparation employed multiplex PCR. Sequencing took place on an Illumina HiSeq 2000. Amplification of TCR beta CDR3 regions was carried out from RNA transcripts. The first round of RT-PCR for the TCR CDR3 was performed with the HTBI primer set and the Qiagen OneStep RT-PCR kit. TCRdb cleaned the public reads at Q25 with fastp, built clones with MiXCR and kept in-frame beta chains. Entries are consolidated by CDR3 protein sequence, retaining the most common genes and DNA. The sample has about 640,000 distinct CDR3 sequences on record, about 14% of them singletons. The top ten hold under 15% of the sample. Sequencing used blood. All receptors derive from a woman aged 45 to 65 with Graves' ophthalmopathy.

The V and J genes are TRBV19 and TRBJ1-2, with 8 nucleotides matching TRBD1. Trimming at V came to 5 bases and at J to 4 bases, leaving 9 bases not matched to a gene. Germline CDR1 is LNHDA and CDR2 is SQIVND (reference sequence). The CDR3 length is 15 residues. DNA for the CDR3: TGTGCCAGTAGTCATACACAGGGGGTAGGCTATGGCTACACCTTC. Translated: CASSHTQGVGYGYTF.

This clonotype was seen more than once but under ten times. The V gene is TRBV24-1, the J gene TRBJ2-7; D possibly corresponds to TRBD2 (5 bases). Per the germline V gene, CDR1 is KGHDR and CDR2 is SFDVKD. V was shortened by 4 bases and J by 2 bases, with 14 bases between the two germline ends. The CDR3 consists of 15 residues. The CDR3 loop reads CATSDRSTGTYEQYF. The CDR3 region has the DNA TGTGCCACCAGTGACCGCTCCACGGGAACCTACGAGCAGTACTTC.

This clonotype has just a few counts. V gene TRBV14 combines with J gene TRBJ2-3; 10 positions agree with TRBD2. The junction had 6 bases not matched to a gene; V was cut back by 1 base and J by 5 bases. The CDR3 sequence is 16 residues long. Germline V CDR1 and CDR2: SGHDN, FVKESK. Here the CDR3 reads CASSQGVAGGRDTQYF. CDR3 nucleotides: TGTGCCAGCAGCCAAGGAGTAGCGGGAGGTAGAGATACGCAGTATTTT. Complete variable domain (other parts from reference TRBV14 and TRBJ2-3): EAGVTQFPSHSVIEKGQTVTLRCDPISGHDNLYWYRRVMGKEIKFLLHFVKESKQDESGMPNNRFLAERTGGTYSTLKVQPAELEDSGVYFCASSQGVAGGRDTQYFGPGTRLTVL.

The chain links TRBV5-6 to TRBJ2-1; TRBD2 agrees at 14 bases. V was clipped by 4 bases and J by 1 base; unmatched bases: 7. The CDR3 length is 18 residues. In germline, CDR1 is SGHDT, CDR2 YYEEEE. The CDR3 here is CASSRGLAGATSYNEQFF. The CDR3 DNA is TGTGCCAGCAGCCGGGGACTAGCGGGAGCAACATCCTACAATGAGCAGTTCTTC.

This clonotype occurred a few times. The DNA for the CDR3 is TGTGCCACCAGCAGTATGGCGCTCACCACAGATACGCAGTATTTT. It is translated as CATSSMALTTDTQYF. The genes are TRBV15 and TRBJ2-3; no clear D gene. Trimming cost V 3 bases and J 2 bases, with 12 bases left between them. The CDR3 runs to 15 residues. The germline CDR1 and CDR2 sequences are LNHNV and YYDKDF (reference sequence).

The table lists this clonotype with many counts. The chain employs TRBV27 and TRBJ1-1; D unresolved. From germline, CDR1 is MNHEY and CDR2 SMNVEV (reference sequence). The CDR3 is 17 amino acids. The V and J ends lost 4 bases and 0 bases respectively, with 18 bases between them. Written as DNA, the CDR3 is TGTGCCAGCAGTTCCCCCCCAACGGATCCCATGAACACTGAAGCTTTCTTT. This codes for CASSSPPTDPMNTEAFF.

This clonotype appeared a single time. A single base separates this from a much larger clone, so it may be a read error. This chain joins TRBV7-8 and TRBJ2-1, with TRBD2 as a possible D gene (6 bases). The end of the DNA aligns better with TRBJ2-7, so the J call may be wrong. Looked up from germline, CDR1 is SGHVS and CDR2 is FQNEAQ. This CDR3 is 15 amino acids long. The CDR3 region is CASSFSSAGPNEQYF. CDR3 coding DNA: TGTGCCAGCAGCTTTAGTAGCGCGGGGCCCAATGAGCAGTACTTC.

Here the CDR3 reads CASSMSVASLDTQYF. CDR3 sequence (DNA): TGTGCCAGTAGTATGTCCGTTGCAAGCTTGGATACGCAGTATTTT. This rearrangement joins TRBV19 to TRBJ2-3; D not resolved. CDR3 length: 15 residues. The germline V gene encodes CDR1 LNHDA and CDR2 SQIVND (reference sequence). Trimming removed 3 bases at V and 6 bases at J, with 16 bases between. Full variable domain (missing parts from reference TRBV19 and TRBJ2-3): DGGITQSPKYLFRKEGQNVTLSCEQNLNHDAMYWYRQDPGQGLRLIYYSQIVNDFQKGDIAEGYSVSREKKESFPLTVTSAQKNPTAFYLCASSMSVASLDTQYFGPGTRLTVL.

This clonotype was detected ten times or more. V is TRBV2 and J is TRBJ2-7; 9 bases are a match to TRBD1. V was pared by 4 bases and J by 6 bases, with 4 bases of the junction left unmatched. Germline values: CDR1 SNHLY, CDR2 FYNNEI. The CDR3 is 13 residues long. This CDR3 is CASSGQGGGEQYF. Here the CDR3 DNA reads TGTGCCAGCAGTGGACAGGGGGGTGGCGAGCAGTACTTC.

This clonotype was counted between two and nine times. The chain has TRBV5-1 and TRBJ2-2; either TRBD1 or TRBD2 may fit D (5 bases each). The CDR3 consists of 15 residues. V lost 4 bases and J lost 7, with 17 bases in between. Germline CDR1 SGHRS, CDR2 YFSETQ. CDR3 sequence: CASSTGTPWVGELFF. As DNA, the CDR3 is TGCGCCAGCAGCACCGGGACCCCATGGGTCGGGGAGCTGTTTTTT.

In this sample, this clonotype turned up a few times. The rearrangement joins TRBV5-5 to TRBJ2-3; 7 positions match TRBD2. Trimming at V came to 5 bases and at J to 4 bases, leaving 13 bases not matched to a gene. The CDR3 has 16 amino acids. The germline V gene has CDR1 SGHKS and CDR2 YYEKEE (reference sequence). The CDR3 here is CASRYEAGRPPDTQYF. The CDR3 DNA is TGTGCCAGCAGATATGAAGCGGGACGCCCACCAGATACGCAGTATTTT. The entire variable domain, with the rest obtained from reference TRBV5-5 and TRBJ2-3, is as follows: DAGVTQSPTHLIKTRGQQVTLRCSPISGHKSVSWYQQVLGQGPQFIFQYYEKEERGRGNFPDRFSARQFPNYSSELNVNALLLGDSALYLCASRYEAGRPPDTQYFGPGTRLTVL.

This clonotype was counted at least ten times. The rearrangement links TRBV20-1 to TRBJ2-7; the match to TRBD1 covers 8 bases. Germline-derived CDR1 and CDR2 are DFQATT and SNEGSKA (reference sequence). V lost 6 bases to trimming and J lost 5 bases; unmatched junction nucleotides: 12. The CDR3 extends over 14 amino acids. The CDR3 region is CSAGRSGQVNEQYF. The CDR3 DNA reads TGCAGTGCCGGAAGGTCGGGACAGGTCAACGAGCAGTACTTC.

The rearrangement joins TRBV5-6 to TRBJ1-4; D is undetermined. Germline CDR1 and CDR2: SGHDT and YYEEEE. V gave up 3 bases and J gave up 5 bases, with 14 bases separating them. This CDR3 has 15 amino acids. The CDR3 protein is CASSYLTAGNEKLFF. CDR3 nucleotides: TGTGCCAGCAGCTATCTCACAGCCGGAAATGAAAAACTGTTTTTT.

This clonotype was seen at least ten times. The CDR3 here is CASSPILSGTFEQFF. CDR3 bases: TGTGCCAGCTCACCAATACTTAGCGGGACGTTTGAGCAGTTCTTC. V and J are TRBV18 and TRBJ2-1; 8 bases match TRBD2. The trim removed 2 bases at V and 9 bases at J, leaving 9 bases unmatched. From germline, CDR1 is KGHSH and CDR2 LQKENI. The CDR3 has 15 residues.

The table lists this clonotype with a few counts. The CDR3 DNA sequence: TGTGCCAGCCCCTATAAGCGAGGGGAGGGAAGGGTAGCGAACACTGAAGCTTTCTTT. It translates to CASPYKRGEGRVANTEAFF. This chain joins TRBV6-2 or TRBV6-3 and TRBJ1-1, with D perhaps matching TRBD1 (5 bases). This CDR3 contains 19 residues. Trimming removed 8 bases from V and 1 base from J, with 29 bases in between. The germline CDR1 and CDR2 sequences are MNHEY and SVGEGT.

This clonotype was picked up many times. The chain joins TRBV12-3 or TRBV12-4 to TRBJ2-7, with TRBD2 identical over 9 bases. The CDR3 contains 14 residues. The junction had 7 bases not matched to a gene; V was cut back by 4 bases and J by 6 bases. The CDR3 coding sequence is TGTGCCAGCAGTTCAGGGGGACTAGCTGCCGAGCAGTACTTC. Its protein is CASSSGGLAAEQYF.

This clonotype showed up just a few times. This sequence joins TRBV27 and TRBJ2-3; no definite D call. This CDR3 contains 13 residues. From germline, CDR1 is MNHEY and CDR2 SMNVEV (reference sequence). Trimming removed 10 bases from V and 1 base from J, with 12 bases in between. CDR3 sequence reads: CATRDRGTDTQYF. DNA for the CDR3: TGTGCCACCCGTGATCGAGGCACAGATACGCAGTATTTT.

The genes are TRBV12-3 or TRBV12-4 and TRBJ2-7; D not resolved. The CDR3 is 14 residues long. The V end was cut by 5 bases, the J end by 2 bases, with 13 bases between. The CDR3 nucleotides read TGTGCCAGCAGTCCCCGGCGGCTTACCTACGAGCAGTACTTC. Its translation is CASSPRRLTYEQYF.

There are many counts of this clonotype. The rearrangement uses TRBV7-9 and TRBJ1-1, with TRBD1 as a possible D gene (5 bases). V was cut by 3 bases and J by 3 bases, with 11 bases left in between. This CDR3 is 14 amino acids long. In germline, CDR1 is SEHNR, CDR2 FQNEAQ (reference sequence). CDR3 in amino acids: CASSFAGTDTEAFF. The CDR3 DNA sequence: TGTGCCAGCAGCTTCGCAGGGACGGACACTGAAGCTTTCTTT. The complete variable domain, with remaining parts taken from reference TRBV7-9 and TRBJ1-1, reads DTGVSQNPRHKITKRGQNVTFRCDPISEHNRLYWYRQTLGQGPEFLTYFQNEAQLEKSRLLSDRFSAERPKGSFSTLEIQRTEQGDSAMYLCASSFAGTDTEAFFGQGTRLTVV.

This clonotype was counted between two and nine times. This rearrangement joins TRBV20-1 to TRBJ1-1, with D perhaps matching TRBD1 (5 bases). The CDR3 covers 16 residues. V gave up 3 bases and J gave up 0 bases, with 17 bases separating them. Germline values: CDR1 DFQATT, CDR2 SNEGSKA (reference sequence). The CDR3 region has the DNA TGCAGTGCTAGGACAGACAGAGACAACATGAACACTGAAGCTTTCTTT. Translated, it gives CSARTDRDNMNTEAFF.

Regarding this clonotype: The junction and the germline gene differ at one end; a read error may be behind it. This chain uses TRBV18 with TRBJ1-1; 7 bases are shared with TRBD1. The germline CDR1 and CDR2 sequences are KGHSH and LQKENI. This CDR3 contains 14 residues. CDR3 in DNA: TGTGCCAGCTCACCACTTACAGGGGAAACTGAAGCTTCCTTT. Protein sequence: CASSPLTGETEASF.

This clonotype was detected many times. V gene TRBV24-1 combines with J gene TRBJ2-5; 7 bases line up with TRBD2. The CDR3 contains 15 residues. From germline, CDR1 is KGHDR and CDR2 SFDVKD. Trimming at V came to 3 bases and at J to 5 bases, leaving 8 bases not matched to a gene. The DNA of the CDR3 is TGTGCCACCAGTGATCCAGCGGGGACCGGTGAGACCCAGTACTTC. Translating it yields CATSDPAGTGETQYF.

The chain recombines TRBV19 with TRBJ2-3; tentative D call: TRBD2 (6 bases). The ends were cut back, 5 bases at V and 0 bases at J, with 15 bases in the middle. Germline lookup yields CDR1 LNHDA and CDR2 SQIVND (reference sequence). This CDR3 contains 16 residues. This chain's CDR3 is CASSPSSVTSTDTQYF. CDR3 sequence (DNA): TGTGCCAGTAGTCCTTCTAGCGTCACTAGCACAGATACGCAGTATTTT.

V and J are TRBV4-3 and TRBJ2-3; 11 nucleotides match TRBD2. Germline lookup yields CDR1 LGHNA and CDR2 YSLEER. The CDR3 totals 17 residues. The trim removed 3 bases at V and 3 bases at J, leaving 8 bases unmatched. CDR3 coding DNA: TGCGCCAGCAGCCACAGGACGCCTAGCGGGAGGACAGATACGCAGTATTTT. Its protein is CASSHRTPSGRTDTQYF.

This clonotype appeared a few times. The CDR3 reads CASSFPGLAGDGNQETQYF. The CDR3 nucleotides read TGTGCCAGCAGCTTTCCGGGACTAGCGGGAGACGGGAACCAAGAGACCCAGTACTTC. The rearrangement links TRBV6-2 or TRBV6-3 to TRBJ2-5, with 14 bases lining up with TRBD2. The CDR3 has 19 residues. The V and J ends lost 6 bases and 0 bases, in that order; junction bases with no gene match: 12. The germline V gene has CDR1 MNHEY and CDR2 SVGEGT.

The chain is built from TRBV6-5 and TRBJ2-3; TRBD2 matches 8 bases. CDR3 size: 15 residues. With V trimmed by 2 bases and J by 7 bases, 8 bases remained unmatched. Germline V gene data show CDR1 as MNHEY and CDR2 as SVGAGI. The chain's CDR3 is CASSYSSGRGNTQYF. In DNA form, the CDR3 reads TGTGCCAGCAGTTACAGCAGCGGGAGAGGAAATACGCAGTATTTT.

This clonotype was counted ten times or more. The rearrangement links TRBV28 to TRBJ2-5, with 9 bases aligning to TRBD2. The length of the CDR3 is 13 residues. V dropped 6 bases and J dropped 6; count of bases not matched to a gene: 5. Germline CDR1 reads MDHEN; CDR2 reads SYDVKM. CDR3: CASRSGGLKTQYF. CDR3 coding DNA: TGTGCCAGCAGGAGCGGGGGGTTGAAGACCCAGTACTTC.

A word on this clonotype: A much larger clone lies a single base off, so this may be a read error. The V and J genes are TRBV27 and TRBJ1-1, with D hard to call. Per the germline V gene, CDR1 is MNHEY and CDR2 is SMNVEV (reference sequence). CDR3 length equals 14 residues. V dropped 5 bases and J dropped 1 base, with 11 bases sitting between them. The CDR3 DNA follows: TGTGCCAGCAGTGATCCCAGAGCGAACACTGAAGCTTTCTTT. It translates to CASSDPRANTEAFF.

The rearrangement joins TRBV7-9 to TRBJ2-5; 11 bases align to TRBD2. The CDR3 sequence is 17 residues long. Unmatched junction bases numbered 9, after V lost 5 bases and J lost 1 base. The germline CDR1 and CDR2 sequences are SEHNR and FQNEAQ (reference sequence). CDR3 DNA: TGTGCCAGCAGCCCAATCGGACTAGCGGGCCCCCAAGAGACCCAGTACTTC. Amino acid sequence: CASSPIGLAGPQETQYF.

This clonotype has ten or more counts. J is TRBJ2-1 and V is TRBV2; 7 bases fit TRBD2. Germline V CDR1 and CDR2: SNHLY, FYNNEI. The CDR3 consists of 16 residues. The trim removed 2 bases at V and 6 bases at J, leaving 10 bases unmatched. CDR3 residues: CASSERSSGMTNEQFF. The CDR3 DNA reads TGTGCCAGCAGTGAAAGATCTAGCGGAATGACCAATGAGCAGTTCTTC. Full variable domain (rest looked up from reference TRBV2 and TRBJ2-1): EPEVTQTPSHQVTQMGQEVILRCVPISNHLYFYWYRQILGQKVEFLVSFYNNEISEKSEIFDDQFSVERPDGSNFTLKIRSTKLEDSAMYFCASSERSSGMTNEQFFGPGTRLTVL.

This clonotype was seen a handful of times. This chain links TRBV7-2 with TRBJ1-1; possibly TRBD1 for D (5 bases). CDR3 size: 14 residues. Looked up from germline, CDR1 is SGHTA and CDR2 is FQGNSA. The V end lost 5 bases, the J end lost 1 base, and 11 bases lay between the germline ends. CDR3 in DNA: TGTGCCAGCAGCCGACGGGACCGGAACACTGAAGCTTTCTTT. Its translation is CASSRRDRNTEAFF. The entire variable domain, with the rest obtained from reference TRBV7-2 and TRBJ1-1, is as follows: GAGVSQSPSNKVTEKGKDVELRCDPISGHTALYWYRQSLGQGLEFLIYFQGNSAPDKSGLPSDRFSAERTGGSVSTLTIQRTQQEDSAVYLCASSRRDRNTEAFFGQGTRLTVV.